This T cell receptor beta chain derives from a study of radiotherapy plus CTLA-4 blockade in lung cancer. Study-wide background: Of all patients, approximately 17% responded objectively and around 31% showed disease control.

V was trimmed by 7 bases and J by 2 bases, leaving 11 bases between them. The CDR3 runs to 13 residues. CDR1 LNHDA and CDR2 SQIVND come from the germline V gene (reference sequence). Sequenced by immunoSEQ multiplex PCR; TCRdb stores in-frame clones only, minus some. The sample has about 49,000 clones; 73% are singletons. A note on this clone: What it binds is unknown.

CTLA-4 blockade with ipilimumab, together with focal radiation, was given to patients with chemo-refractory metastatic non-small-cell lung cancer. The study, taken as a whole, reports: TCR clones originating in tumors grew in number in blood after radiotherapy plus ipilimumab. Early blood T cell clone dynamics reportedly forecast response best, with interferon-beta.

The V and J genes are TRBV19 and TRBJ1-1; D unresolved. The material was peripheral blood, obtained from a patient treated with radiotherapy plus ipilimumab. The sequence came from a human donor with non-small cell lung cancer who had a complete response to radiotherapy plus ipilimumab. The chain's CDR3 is CASNWAGNTEAFF. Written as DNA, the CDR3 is TGTGCCAGTAATTGGGCAGGCAACACTGAAGCTTTCTTT.